This T cell receptor (beta chain) stems from a study of blood T cell repertoires in COVID-19. The wider study: PBMCs, B-cell-depleted T cells, or T cells were the source of the cDNA or gDNA that made up the material.

Membership in each cohort depended on participant-reported clinical history. CDR3 length: 15 amino acids. Germline V gives CDR1 SNHLY, CDR2 FYNNEI. Trimming cost V 5 bases and J 9 bases; bases outside gene matches: 10. Per the study methods: Cell counts per sample came from amplifying reference gene primers. Profiling relied on immunoSEQ multiplex PCR, and the TCRdb table lists in-frame clones only, not all of them. The DNA gave D and trimming, while V, J and clone size come from that table. The sample carries under 200,000 clones, roughly 87% recorded once. Sequenced: PBMCs or T cells enriched from blood (not recorded which). The V and J genes are TRBV2 and TRBJ2-1, with TRBD1 matching 10 bases. The source of this sequence is a woman aged 50 to 60 who had recovered from COVID-19. The CDR3 protein is CASSPDRGRGSEQFF. For the CDR3, the DNA is TGTGCCAGCAGTCCCGACAGGGGGCGCGGAAGTGAGCAGTTCTTC.